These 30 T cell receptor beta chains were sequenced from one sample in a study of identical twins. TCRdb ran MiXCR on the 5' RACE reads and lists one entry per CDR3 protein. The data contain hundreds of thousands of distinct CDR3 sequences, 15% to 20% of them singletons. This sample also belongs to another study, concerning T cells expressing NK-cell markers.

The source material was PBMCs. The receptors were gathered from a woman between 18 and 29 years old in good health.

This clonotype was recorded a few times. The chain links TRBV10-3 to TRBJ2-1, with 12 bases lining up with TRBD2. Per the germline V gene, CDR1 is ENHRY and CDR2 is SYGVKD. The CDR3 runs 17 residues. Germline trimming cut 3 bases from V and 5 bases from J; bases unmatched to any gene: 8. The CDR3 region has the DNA TGTGCCATCAGTGAAGTCCCACTAGCGGGAGGTGACAATGAGCAGTTCTTC. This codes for CAISEVPLAGGDNEQFF.

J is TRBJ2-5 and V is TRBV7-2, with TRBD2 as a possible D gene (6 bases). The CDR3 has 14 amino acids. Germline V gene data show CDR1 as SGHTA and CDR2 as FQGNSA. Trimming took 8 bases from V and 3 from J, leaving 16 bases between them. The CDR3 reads CASGHNWREETQYF. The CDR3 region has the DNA TGTGCCAGCGGACATAACTGGAGGGAAGAGACCCAGTACTTC.

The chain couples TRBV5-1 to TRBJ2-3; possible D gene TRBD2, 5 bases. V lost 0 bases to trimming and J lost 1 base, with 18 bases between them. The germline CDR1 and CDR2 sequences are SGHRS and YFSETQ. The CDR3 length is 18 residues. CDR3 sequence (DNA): TGCGCCAGCAGCTTGGTGGACTCTTCTAGCCTGGGCACAGATACGCAGTATTTT. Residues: CASSLVDSSSLGTDTQYF. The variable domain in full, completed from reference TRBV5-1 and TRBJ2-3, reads KAGVTQTPRYLIKTRGQQVTLSCSPISGHRSVSWYQQTPGQGLQFLFEYFSETQRNKGNFPGRFSGRQFSNSRSEMNVSTLELGDSALYLCASSLVDSSSLGTDTQYFGPGTRLTVL.

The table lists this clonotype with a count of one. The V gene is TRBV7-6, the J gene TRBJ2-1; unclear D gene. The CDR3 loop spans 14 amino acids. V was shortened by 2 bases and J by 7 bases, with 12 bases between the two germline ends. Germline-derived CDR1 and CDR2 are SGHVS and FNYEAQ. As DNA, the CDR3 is TGTGCCAGCAGCTTACCCTCGGGCCGAAATGAGCAGTTCTTC. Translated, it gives CASSLPSGRNEQFF.

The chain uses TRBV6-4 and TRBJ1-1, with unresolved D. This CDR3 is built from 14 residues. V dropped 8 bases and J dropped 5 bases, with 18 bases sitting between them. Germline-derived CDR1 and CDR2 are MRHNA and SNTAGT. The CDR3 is CASHRCRMGTEAFF. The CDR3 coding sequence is TGTGCCAGCCATCGGTGTCGGATGGGGACTGAAGCTTTCTTT.

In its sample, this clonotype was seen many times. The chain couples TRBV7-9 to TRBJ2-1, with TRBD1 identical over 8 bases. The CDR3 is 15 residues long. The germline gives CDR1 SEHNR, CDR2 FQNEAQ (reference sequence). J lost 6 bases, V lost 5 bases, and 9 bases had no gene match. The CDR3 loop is CASSRGQGSGNEQFF. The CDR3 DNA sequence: TGTGCCAGCAGCCGCGGACAGGGCTCAGGCAATGAGCAGTTCTTC.

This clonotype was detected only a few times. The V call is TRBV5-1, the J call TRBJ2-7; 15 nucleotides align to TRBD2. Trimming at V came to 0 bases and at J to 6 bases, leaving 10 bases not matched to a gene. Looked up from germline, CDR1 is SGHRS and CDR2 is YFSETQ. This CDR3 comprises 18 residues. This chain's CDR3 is CASSLDPPRTSGRAEQYF. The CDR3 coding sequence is TGCGCCAGCAGCTTGGATCCCCCCCGGACTAGCGGGAGGGCCGAGCAGTACTTC. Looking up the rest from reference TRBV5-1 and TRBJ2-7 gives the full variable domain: KAGVTQTPRYLIKTRGQQVTLSCSPISGHRSVSWYQQTPGQGLQFLFEYFSETQRNKGNFPGRFSGRQFSNSRSEMNVSTLELGDSALYLCASSLDPPRTSGRAEQYFGPGTRLTVT.

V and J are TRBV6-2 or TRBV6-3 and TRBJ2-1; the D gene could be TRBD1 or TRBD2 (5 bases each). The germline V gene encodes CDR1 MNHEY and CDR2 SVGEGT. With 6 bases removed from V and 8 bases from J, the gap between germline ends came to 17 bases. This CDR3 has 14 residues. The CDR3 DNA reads TGTGCCAGCAGACTAAGGGGACGGGCGTATGAGCAGTTCTTC. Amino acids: CASRLRGRAYEQFF.

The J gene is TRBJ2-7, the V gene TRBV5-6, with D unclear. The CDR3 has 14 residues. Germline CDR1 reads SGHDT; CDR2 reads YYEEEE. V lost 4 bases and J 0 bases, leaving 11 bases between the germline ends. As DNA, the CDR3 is TGTGCCAGCAGCCCTAGGAAGGGCTCCTACGAGCAGTACTTC. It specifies CASSPRKGSYEQYF.

The DNA of the CDR3 is TGCGCCAGCAATGACTTAGCGGGGACTAGCACAGATACGCAGTATTTT. This gives the protein CASNDLAGTSTDTQYF. J is TRBJ2-3 and V is TRBV10-2; 8 nucleotides line up with TRBD2. This CDR3 has 16 amino acids. Germline-derived CDR1 and CDR2 are WSHSY and SAAADI. Unmatched junction bases numbered 9, after V lost 7 bases and J lost 0 bases.

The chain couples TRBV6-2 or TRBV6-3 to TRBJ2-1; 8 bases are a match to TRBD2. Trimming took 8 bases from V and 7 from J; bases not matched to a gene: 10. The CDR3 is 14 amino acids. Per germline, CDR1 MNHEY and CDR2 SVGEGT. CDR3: CASSLAGFKNEQFF. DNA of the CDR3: TGTGCCAGCTCCTTAGCGGGGTTTAAGAATGAGCAGTTCTTC.

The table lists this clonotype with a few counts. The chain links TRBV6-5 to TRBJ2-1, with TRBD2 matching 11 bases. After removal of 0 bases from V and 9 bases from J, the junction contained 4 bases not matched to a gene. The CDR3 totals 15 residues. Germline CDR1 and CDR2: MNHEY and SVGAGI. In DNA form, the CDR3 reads TGTGCCAGCAGTTACTCGCTAGCGGGAGGTGGTGAGCAGTTCTTC. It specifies CASSYSLAGGGEQFF.

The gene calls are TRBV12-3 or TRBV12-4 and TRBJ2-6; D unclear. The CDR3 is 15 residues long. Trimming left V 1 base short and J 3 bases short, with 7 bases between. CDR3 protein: CASSLVAGGANVLTF. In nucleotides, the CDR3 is TGTGCCAGCAGTTTAGTAGCAGGTGGGGCCAACGTCCTGACTTTC.

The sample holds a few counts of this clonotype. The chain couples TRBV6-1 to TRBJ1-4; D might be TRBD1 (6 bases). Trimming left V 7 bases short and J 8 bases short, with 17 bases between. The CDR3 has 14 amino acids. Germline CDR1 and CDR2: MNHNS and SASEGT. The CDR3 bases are TGTGCCAGCACTACGTCATACCAGGGGGAAAAACTGTTTTTT. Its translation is CASTTSYQGEKLFF.

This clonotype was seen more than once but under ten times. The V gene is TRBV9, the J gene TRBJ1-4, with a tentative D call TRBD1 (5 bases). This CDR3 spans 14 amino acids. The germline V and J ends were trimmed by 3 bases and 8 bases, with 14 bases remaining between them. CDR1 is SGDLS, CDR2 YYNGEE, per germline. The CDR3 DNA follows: TGTGCCAGCAGCGGTGCGTCGGACAAGGAAAAACTGTTTTTT. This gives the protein CASSGASDKEKLFF.

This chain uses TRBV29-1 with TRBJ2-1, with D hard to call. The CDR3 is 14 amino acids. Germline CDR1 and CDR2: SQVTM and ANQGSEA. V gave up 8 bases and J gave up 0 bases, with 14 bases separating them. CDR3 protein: CSPSPRSSYNEQFF. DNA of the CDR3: TGCAGCCCCTCACCGAGGAGCTCCTACAATGAGCAGTTCTTC.

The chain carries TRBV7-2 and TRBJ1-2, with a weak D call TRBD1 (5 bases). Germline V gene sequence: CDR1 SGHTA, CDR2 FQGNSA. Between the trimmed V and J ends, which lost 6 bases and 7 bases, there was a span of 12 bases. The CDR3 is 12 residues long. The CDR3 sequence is CASRNTGGGYTF. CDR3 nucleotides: TGTGCCAGCAGGAACACGGGGGGTGGCTACACCTTC.

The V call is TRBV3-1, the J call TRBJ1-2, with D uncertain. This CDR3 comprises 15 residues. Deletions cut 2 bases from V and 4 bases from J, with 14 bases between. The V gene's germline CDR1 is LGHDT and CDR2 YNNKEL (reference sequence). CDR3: CASSQQGRGGYGYTF. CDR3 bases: TGTGCCAGCAGCCAACAAGGTCGTGGCGGCTATGGCTACACCTTC.

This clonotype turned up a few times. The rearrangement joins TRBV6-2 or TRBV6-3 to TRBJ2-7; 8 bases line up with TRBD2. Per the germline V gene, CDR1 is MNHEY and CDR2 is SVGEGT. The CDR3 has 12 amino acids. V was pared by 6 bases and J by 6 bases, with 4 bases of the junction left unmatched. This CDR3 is CASSRLALEQYF. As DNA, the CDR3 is TGTGCCAGCAGCAGACTAGCGCTCGAGCAGTACTTC.

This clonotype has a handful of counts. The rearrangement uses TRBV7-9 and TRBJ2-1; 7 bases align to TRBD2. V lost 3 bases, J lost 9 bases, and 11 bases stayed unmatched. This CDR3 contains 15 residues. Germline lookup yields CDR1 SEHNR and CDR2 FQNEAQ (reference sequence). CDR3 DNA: TGTGCCAGCAGCTTTTTGGCGGGAGTTCATGGTGAGCAGTTCTTC. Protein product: CASSFLAGVHGEQFF. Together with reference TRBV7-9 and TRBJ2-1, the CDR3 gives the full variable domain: DTGVSQNPRHKITKRGQNVTFRCDPISEHNRLYWYRQTLGQGPEFLTYFQNEAQLEKSRLLSDRFSAERPKGSFSTLEIQRTEQGDSAMYLCASSFLAGVHGEQFFGPGTRLTVL.

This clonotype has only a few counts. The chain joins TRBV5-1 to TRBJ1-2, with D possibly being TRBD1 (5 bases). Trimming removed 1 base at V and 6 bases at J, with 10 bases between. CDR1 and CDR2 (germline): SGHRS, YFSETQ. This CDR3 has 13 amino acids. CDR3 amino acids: CASSLLWGDGYTF. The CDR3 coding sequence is TGCGCCAGCAGCTTGTTATGGGGGGATGGCTACACCTTC.

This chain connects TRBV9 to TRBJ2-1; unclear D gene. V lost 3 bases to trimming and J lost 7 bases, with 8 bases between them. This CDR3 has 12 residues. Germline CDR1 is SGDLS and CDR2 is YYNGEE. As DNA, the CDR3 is TGTGCCAGCAGCGGCGACCGGAATGAGCAGTTCTTC. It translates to CASSGDRNEQFF.

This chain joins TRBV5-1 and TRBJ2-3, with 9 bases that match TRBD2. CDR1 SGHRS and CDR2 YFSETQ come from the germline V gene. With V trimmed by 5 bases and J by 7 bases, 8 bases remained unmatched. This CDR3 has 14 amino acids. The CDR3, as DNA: TGCGCCAGCAGTAGCGGGAGAGAGGCGCATACGCAGTATTTT. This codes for CASSSGREAHTQYF.

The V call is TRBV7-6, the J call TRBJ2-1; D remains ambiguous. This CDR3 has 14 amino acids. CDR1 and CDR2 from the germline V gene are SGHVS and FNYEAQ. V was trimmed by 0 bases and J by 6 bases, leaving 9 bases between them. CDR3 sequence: CASSLATTSNEQFF. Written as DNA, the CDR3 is TGTGCCAGCAGCTTAGCGACCACCTCCAATGAGCAGTTCTTC.

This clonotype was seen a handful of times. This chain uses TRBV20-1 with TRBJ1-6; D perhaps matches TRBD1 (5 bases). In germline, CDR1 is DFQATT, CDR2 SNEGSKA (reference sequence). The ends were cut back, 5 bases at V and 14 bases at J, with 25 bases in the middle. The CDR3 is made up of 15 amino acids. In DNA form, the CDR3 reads TGCAGTGCTTATACACCCGGGACGGCCGAGGGATCCCTCCACTTT. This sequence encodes CSAYTPGTAEGSLHF.

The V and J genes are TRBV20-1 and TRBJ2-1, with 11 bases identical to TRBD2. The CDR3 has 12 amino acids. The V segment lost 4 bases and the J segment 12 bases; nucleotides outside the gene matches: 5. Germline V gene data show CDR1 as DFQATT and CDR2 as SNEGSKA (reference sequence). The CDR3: CSAKQTSGTQFF. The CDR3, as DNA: TGCAGTGCTAAGCAGACTAGCGGGACGCAGTTCTTC.

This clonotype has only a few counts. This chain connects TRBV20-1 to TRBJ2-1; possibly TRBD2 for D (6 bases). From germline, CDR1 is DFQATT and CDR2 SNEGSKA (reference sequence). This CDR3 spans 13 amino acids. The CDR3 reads CTASGGTLNEQFF. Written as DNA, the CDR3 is TGCACAGCCTCCGGAGGGACCCTCAATGAGCAGTTCTTC.

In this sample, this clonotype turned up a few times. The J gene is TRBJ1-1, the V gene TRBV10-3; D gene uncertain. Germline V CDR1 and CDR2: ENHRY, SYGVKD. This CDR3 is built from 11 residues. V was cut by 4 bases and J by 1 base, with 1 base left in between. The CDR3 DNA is TGTGCCATCAGTGGGAACACTGAAGCTTTCTTT. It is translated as CAISGNTEAFF.

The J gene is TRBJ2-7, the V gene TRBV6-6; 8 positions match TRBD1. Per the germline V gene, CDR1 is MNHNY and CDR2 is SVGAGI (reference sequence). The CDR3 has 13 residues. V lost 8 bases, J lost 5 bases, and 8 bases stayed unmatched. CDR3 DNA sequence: TGTGCCAGCGGACAGGGCGTTATCCACGAGCAGTACTTC. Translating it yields CASGQGVIHEQYF.

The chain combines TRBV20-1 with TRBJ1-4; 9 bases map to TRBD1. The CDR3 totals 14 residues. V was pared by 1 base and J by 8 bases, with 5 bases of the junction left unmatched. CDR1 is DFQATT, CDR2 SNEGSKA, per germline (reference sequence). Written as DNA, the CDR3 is TGCAGTGCTAGAGCGTCACAGGGGGCCGAAAAACTGTTTTTT. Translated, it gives CSARASQGAEKLFF.